These T cell receptor beta chains were read from a single sample in a study of T cell responses to AZD1222 COVID-19 vaccine. Produced via immunoSEQ multiplex PCR; TCRdb's table is partial and in-frame only. The table has fewer than 150,000 clones, about 80% seen once; the top ten hold 4.1%. The source material was peripheral blood, sampled on day 0 of AZD1222 vaccination. These receptor sequences come from an adult in good health. Each CDR3 is given with its conserved first and last residue. D genes are given only for firm matches. Clone size is not always given. Where it is, it says once, few, many or a class for expanded clones.

J: TRBJ2-7
D: TRBD2
size: -
V: TRBV5-1
DNA: TGCGCCAGCAGCTTCCTTAGCGGGGGCTTGACAGACGAGCAGTACTTC
CDR3: CASSFLSGGLTDEQYF

J: TRBJ1-5
D: -
size: -
V: TRBV6-5
DNA: TGTGCCAGCAATAGGGCTGACCAGCCCCAGCATTTT
CDR3: CASNRADQPQHF

J: TRBJ2-3
D: TRBD2
size: -
V: TRBV9
DNA: TGTGCCAGCAGCGTAAGGGAGGGAGATACGCAGTATTTT
CDR3: CASSVREGDTQYF

J: TRBJ1-2
D: -
size: -
V: TRBV28
DNA: TGTGCCACCGGACGGAGCTATGGCTACACCTTC
CDR3: CATGRSYGYTF

J: TRBJ1-1
D: -
size: -
V: TRBV6-1
DNA: TGTGCCAGCAGTGATACCGGGACGGGTGCTTTCTTT
CDR3: CASSDTGTGAFF

J: TRBJ2-7
D: -
size: once
V: TRBV4-1
DNA: TGCGCCAGCAGCCAAGGACGGACAGAGTCCTACGAGCAGTACTTC
CDR3: CASSQGRTESYEQYF

J: TRBJ1-2
D: -
size: -
V: TRBV15
DNA: TGTGCCACCAGCAGAGACCCATCTCGGTATGGCTACACCTTC
CDR3: CATSRDPSRYGYTF

J: TRBJ2-2
D: TRBD1
size: -
V: TRBV27
DNA: TGTGCCAGCAAGTTGGGACAGGGAAGTTCAGGGGAGCTGTTTTTT
CDR3: CASKLGQGSSGELFF

J: TRBJ2-2
D: -
size: -
V: TRBV5-5
DNA: TGTGCCAGCAGCTTGACCACCGGGGAGCTGTTTTTT
CDR3: CASSLTTGELFF

J: TRBJ1-1
D: -
size: once
V: TRBV29-1
DNA: TGCAGCGTTGAATTCGCGAAATTCATGAACACTGAAGCTTTCTTT
CDR3: CSVEFAKFMNTEAFF

J: TRBJ1-6
D: TRBD1
size: -
V: TRBV6-2/TRBV6-3
DNA: TGTGCCAGCAGTTACAAGGGGGCTGCTTCACCCCTCCACTTT
CDR3: CASSYKGAASPLHF

J: TRBJ1-5
D: TRBD1
size: -
V: TRBV24-1
DNA: TGTGCCACTCAGGGGGGGTATAGCAATCAGCCCCAGCATTTT
CDR3: CATQGGYSNQPQHF

J: TRBJ1-6
D: TRBD1
size: -
V: TRBV9
DNA: TGTGCCAGCAGCCCTAGTCCCGGGACAGGGAAATATTCACCCCTCCACTTT
CDR3: CASSPSPGTGKYSPLHF

J: TRBJ1-1
D: -
size: -
V: TRBV11-2
DNA: TGTGCCAGCAGCTTAGGCCGGAGGAACACTGAAGCTTTCTTT
CDR3: CASSLGRRNTEAFF

J: TRBJ2-1
D: -
size: -
V: TRBV5-4
DNA: TGTGCCAGCAGCCTTGGGACATTTGGACCCGAGCAGTTCTTC
CDR3: CASSLGTFGPEQFF

J: TRBJ1-4
D: TRBD1
size: -
V: TRBV11-2
DNA: TGTGCCAGCAGCTTGCAGGGGGCTACTAATGAAAAACTGTTTTTT
CDR3: CASSLQGATNEKLFF

J: TRBJ1-3
D: -
size: -
V: TRBV5-1
DNA: TGCGCCAGCAGCTTGTCAGGGGAAAACACCATATATTTT
CDR3: CASSLSGENTIYF

J: TRBJ1-6
D: -
size: -
V: TRBV7-3
DNA: TGTGCCAGCAGCTTCACAGGGAACGGTAATTCACCCCTCCACTTT
CDR3: CASSFTGNGNSPLHF

J: TRBJ2-1
D: TRBD2
size: -
V: TRBV29-1
DNA: TGCAGCGTTCGGCGGGGGGGCAATGAGCAGTTCTTC
CDR3: CSVRRGGNEQFF

J: TRBJ2-7
D: TRBD1
size: -
V: TRBV5-1
DNA: TGCGCCAGCAGCGCCTCCGGGACAGCCTACGAGCAGTACTTC
CDR3: CASSASGTAYEQYF

J: TRBJ2-1
D: TRBD2
size: -
V: TRBV7-9
DNA: TGTGCCAGCAGCATCGGACTAGCGGGGGACAATGAGCAGTTCTTC
CDR3: CASSIGLAGDNEQFF

J: TRBJ1-1
D: -
size: -
V: TRBV18
DNA: TGTGCCAGCTCACCATCGGGCGAGACGGTGGCTTTCTTT
CDR3: CASSPSGETVAFF

J: TRBJ2-7
D: TRBD2
size: few
V: TRBV9
DNA: TGTGCCAGCAGCGTAGCCAGCGGGGGTGCCGGGGGGCAGTACTTC
CDR3: CASSVASGGAGGQYF

J: TRBJ1-2
D: TRBD1
size: -
V: TRBV5-6
DNA: TGTGCCAGCAGCGGCTCAGGAGGGGGCGACTATGGCTACACCTTC
CDR3: CASSGSGGGDYGYTF

J: TRBJ1-1
D: TRBD1
size: -
V: TRBV5-4
DNA: TGTGCCAGCAGCAGCAGACAGGGAATCAACACTGAAGCTTTCTTT
CDR3: CASSSRQGINTEAFF

J: TRBJ1-1
D: -
size: -
V: TRBV5-1
DNA: TGCGCCAGCAGCCTGAGGCCTAAGAGACCTGAAGCTTTCTTT
CDR3: CASSLRPKRPEAFF

J: TRBJ1-6
D: -
size: -
V: TRBV2
DNA: TGTGCCAGCAGACTGTCCGGACGGCTAAATTCACCCCTCCACTTT
CDR3: CASRLSGRLNSPLHF

J: TRBJ1-5
D: TRBD1
size: few
V: TRBV6-2/TRBV6-3
DNA: TGTGCCAGCAGTTACAGACAGGGAGGGAGTCAGCCCCAGCATTTT
CDR3: CASSYRQGGSQPQHF